This T cell receptor beta chain is drawn from a study of T cell changes during pregnancy in multiple sclerosis. Repertoires were generated with immunoSEQ multiplex PCR, while TCRdb's copy carries only in-frame clones and drops some. Among approximately 57,000 clones listed, just over 90% were seen once. The sequence was collected from a female donor with multiple sclerosis, enrolled in a pregnancy study. Sample: CD4+ T cells from peripheral blood mononuclear cells, taken in the second trimester of pregnancy.

CDR3 sequence reads: CASRQGLEAPLHF. The CDR3 region has the DNA TGTGCCAGCAGACAGGGGCTGGAGGCACCCCTCCACTTT. The chain couples TRBV6-1 to TRBJ1-6; 7 bases line up with TRBD1. J gave up 11 bases and V 6 bases, and 7 bases lay outside the gene matches. The CDR3 is 13 residues long. In germline, CDR1 is MNHNS, CDR2 SASEGT.